One TCR beta chain is described in this entry. Produced via immunoSEQ multiplex PCR; TCRdb's table is partial and in-frame only. The data hold 55,000 to 90,000 clones, with more than 85% observed a single time. This specimen belongs to a study of blood T cell repertoires in COVID-19. Background on the study: Acute and convalescent COVID-19 specimens originated in the United States, Italy and Spain.

In germline, CDR1 is KGHSH, CDR2 LQKENI. This CDR3 spans 14 amino acids. Trimming took 6 bases from V and 8 from J, leaving 17 bases between them. The rearrangement joins TRBV18 to TRBJ2-1; maybe TRBD2 (6 bases). The receptor was isolated from a man aged 70 or older with active COVID-19. The sequenced sample consisted of peripheral blood. This CDR3 is CASSPEAGGDEQFF. CDR3 DNA: TGTGCCAGCTCCCCCGAGGCGGGCGGGGATGAGCAGTTCTTC.